The clone carrying this T cell receptor beta chain has more than one count but fewer than ten. This CDR3 spans 15 amino acids. Trimming shortened V by 3 bases and J by 5 bases, and 11 bases separated the two germline ends. The germline CDR1 and CDR2 sequences are SGHVS and FNYEAQ. This sample stems from a study of OX40 agonist ivuxolimab in advanced cancers. Assay: immunoSEQ multiplex PCR; the TCRdb copy retains only in-frame clones and omits some. The sample has tens of thousands of clones; 80% to 90% are singletons. The gene calls are TRBV7-6 and TRBJ1-6; D possibly corresponds to TRBD1 (5 bases). Source: CD4+ or CD8+ T cells sorted from blood, taken in a trial of the OX40 agonist ivuxolimab. The receptor was derived from an adult with an advanced solid tumor such as melanoma, head and neck, liver or kidney cancer. The CDR3 region is CASSFQGDDNSPLHF. The CDR3 bases are TGTGCCAGCAGCTTTCAGGGCGATGATAATTCACCCCTCCACTTT.